This T cell receptor beta chain was sequenced in a study of cytomegalovirus exposure and HLA in healthy donors. Notes on the study in general: In vitro work confirmed that three CMV-associated chains recognize CMV antigens. A cluster of highly shared sequence variants was likely a sequencing artifact. Reports credit the classifier with highly specific, highly sensitive diagnosis of cytomegalovirus status. Usually a TCR sequence was rare, but some public TCRs were found in many donors.

The length of the CDR3 is 13 residues. Per the germline V gene, CDR1 is SEHNR and CDR2 is FQNEAQ (reference sequence). PCR amplification relied on 60 Vbeta primers (plus 13 Jbeta primers). The data were produced by immunoSEQ multiplex PCR, yet TCRdb's version contains in-frame clones alone and is incomplete. Altogether about 97,000 clones are present, roughly three quarters being singletons, with the ten largest covering about 3.5%. Remarks on this clone: Its antigen remains unknown. A junction boundary mismatches the germline segment, possibly from a read error.

The origin of this receptor is a male donor in good health and CMV-seropositive. The chain has TRBV7-9 and TRBJ1-1, with TRBD1 matching 9 bases. Specimen: PBMCs. This CDR3 is CSSSGQGRTEAFF. The CDR3, as DNA: TGTTCCAGCAGCGGACAGGGGAGAACTGAAGCTTTCTTT.